The entry below describes one TCR beta chain. Method: immunoSEQ multiplex PCR; TCRdb's copy keeps in-frame clones and lacks some. This sample carries some 41,000 clones, roughly 80% of them seen once, and the ten largest clones take around 15%. This record comes from a study of PD-L1 blockade in urothelial cancer. As for the study in general: Patients initiated atezolizumab around 2014 at 1,200 mg intravenously every 3 weeks. Prior chemotherapy regimens per patient numbered 0 to 3.

The time point denotes: peripheral blood 6 weeks after treatment start. This receptor was taken from a man in his 60s with urothelial cancer. The sample in question was PBMCs, obtained around atezolizumab (anti-PD-L1) treatment.

CDR3 protein: CASSLALGTGSGELFF. CDR3 sequence (DNA): TGTGCCAGCAGCTTAGCGTTGGGGACAGGGTCCGGGGAGCTGTTTTTT. This chain uses TRBV7-2 with TRBJ2-2; 9 bases fit TRBD1. This CDR3 contains 16 residues. Germline CDR1 is SGHTA and CDR2 is FQGNSA. Unmatched junction bases numbered 5, after V lost 0 bases and J lost 6 bases.